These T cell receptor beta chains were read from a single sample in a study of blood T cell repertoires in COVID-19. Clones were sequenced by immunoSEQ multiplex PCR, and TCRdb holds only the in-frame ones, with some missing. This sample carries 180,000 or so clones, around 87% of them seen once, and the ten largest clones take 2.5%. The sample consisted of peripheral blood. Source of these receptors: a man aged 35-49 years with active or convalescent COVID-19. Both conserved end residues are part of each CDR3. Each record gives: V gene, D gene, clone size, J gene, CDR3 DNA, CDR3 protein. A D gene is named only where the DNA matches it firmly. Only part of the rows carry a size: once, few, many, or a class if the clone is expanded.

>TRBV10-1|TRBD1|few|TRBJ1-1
TGCGCCAGCAGCGGACAGGCGGCCACTGAAGCTTTCTTT
CASSGQAATEAFF
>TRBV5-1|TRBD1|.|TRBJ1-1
TGCGCCAGCACCGACACAGGGGGCGGCACTGAAGCTTTCTTT
CASTDTGGGTEAFF
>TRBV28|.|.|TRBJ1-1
TGTGCCAGCAGTTTTGGAACACAGGTGAACACTGAAGCTTTCTTT
CASSFGTQVNTEAFF
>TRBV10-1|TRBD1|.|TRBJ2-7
TGCGCCAGCAGTGACGGGGACAGGGGCTCCTACGAGCAGTACTTC
CASSDGDRGSYEQYF
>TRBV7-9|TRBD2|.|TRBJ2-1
TGTGCCAGCAGCTTACTCGGGACTAGTCATGAGCAGTTCTTC
CASSLLGTSHEQFF
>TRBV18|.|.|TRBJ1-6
TGTGCCAGCTCACCAACAGGGAGCTCCTATAATTCACCCCTCCACTTT
CASSPTGSSYNSPLHF
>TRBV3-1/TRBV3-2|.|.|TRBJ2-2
TGTGCCAGCGCGGCTAGATACACCGGGGAGCTGTTTTTT
CASAARYTGELFF
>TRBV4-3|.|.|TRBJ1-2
TGCGCCAGCAGCCCGGAGGTCTATGGCTACACCTTC
CASSPEVYGYTF
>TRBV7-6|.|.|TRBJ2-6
TGTGCCAGCAGCTTAGTGGTGGGGCTCTCTGGGGCCAACGTCCTGACTTTC
CASSLVVGLSGANVLTF
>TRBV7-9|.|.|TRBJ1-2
TGTGCCAGCAGCTTAGACAGCACCTTCTATGGCTACACCTTC
CASSLDSTFYGYTF
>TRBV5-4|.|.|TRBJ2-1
TGTGCCATCGGGCAAACAGGGTCCTACAATGAGCAGTTCTTC
CAIGQTGSYNEQFF